This T cell receptor beta chain is from a study of T cells in Graves' hyperthyroidism and ophthalmopathy. Amplification targeted TCR beta CDR3 regions from RNA transcripts. The HTBI set primed first-round TCR CDR3 RT-PCR. Each CDR3 protein is one row after TCRdb ran MiXCR on the multiplex PCR reads. In the table there are about 98,000 distinct CDR3 sequences, 35% to 45% of which are singletons. A few counts support this clonotype. The sample was peripheral blood or thyroid tissue (not recorded which). The sequence came from a woman aged 25 to 39 with Graves' hyperthyroidism.

The CDR3 nucleotides read TGTGCCTGGAGTGGGTGGCGAAACGGGGAGCTGTTTTTT. It specifies CAWSGWRNGELFF. This chain uses TRBV30 with TRBJ2-2; D is unresolved. CDR3 length: 13 amino acids. V was cut by 1 base and J by 7 bases, with 10 bases left in between. Germline values: CDR1 GTSNPN, CDR2 SVGIG (reference sequence).